This TCR beta chain emerged from a study of molecular identifiers for immune sequencing clone quantification. TCRdb analysed the PCR reads with MiXCR anew, one entry per CDR3 protein. In the table there are hundreds of thousands of distinct CDR3 sequences, 25% of which are singletons. This clonotype was counted only a few times. Specimen: naive CD8+ T cells from blood, with Jurkat cell RNA spiked in. Subset indicated: FACS-sorted CD8+CD4-CCR7+CD45RA+ naive T cells. The receptor comes from a human donor in good health. Some libraries in this study had Jurkat cell RNA spiked in.

CDR3: CASSLEWQTTGELFF. CDR3 in DNA: TGTGCCAGCAGTTTAGAGTGGCAGACCACCGGGGAGCTGTTTTTT. The chain combines TRBV27 with TRBJ2-2, with no clear D. The CDR3 has 15 residues. Per the germline V gene, CDR1 is MNHEY and CDR2 is SMNVEV (reference sequence). V gave up 2 bases and J gave up 4 bases, with 11 bases separating them.